This section outlines one T cell receptor (beta chain) sequence together with its context. The data are from a study of shared T cell receptors in the human thymus. The length of the CDR3 is 15 residues. V was pared by 4 bases and J by 2 bases, with 14 bases between. Germline CDR1 and CDR2: SGDLS and YYNGEE. Sequencing used immunoSEQ multiplex PCR; TCRdb keeps in-frame clones, though not all of them. The sample lists hundreds of thousands of clones, about 87% occurring once. These sequences were also reported in another study, on human thymus T cells. This second study says: Samples came from healthy Finnish infants during open corrective cardiac surgery. Repertoires sampled from thymus and blood appeared biased in V and J gene usage. In unrelated individuals, thymic repertoires overlapped highly, according to related research.

The source material was thymocytes. The V call is TRBV9, the J call TRBJ2-3, with a weak D call TRBD1 (5 bases). The sequence derives from a boy in the first two years of life with a congenital heart defect. Here the CDR3 reads CASSLFQGTTDTQYF. The CDR3 bases are TGTGCCAGCAGCCTTTTTCAGGGAACCACAGATACGCAGTATTTT. Together with reference TRBV9 and TRBJ2-3, the CDR3 gives the full variable domain: DSGVTQTPKHLITATGQRVTLRCSPRSGDLSVYWYQQSLDQGLQFLIQYYNGEERAKGNILERFSAQQFPDLHSELNLSSLELGDSALYFCASSLFQGTTDTQYFGPGTRLTVL.